Below are 18 T cell receptor beta chains sequenced from a single sample in a study of T cell changes during pregnancy in multiple sclerosis. Method: immunoSEQ multiplex PCR; TCRdb's copy keeps in-frame clones and lacks some. This sample has approximately 43,000 clones, with roughly 95% found just once. Source: CD8+ T cells from peripheral blood mononuclear cells, taken after pregnancy. These receptor sequences come from a female donor with multiple sclerosis, enrolled in a pregnancy study.

The J gene is TRBJ2-2, the V gene TRBV19, with no clear D. Per the germline V gene, CDR1 is LNHDA and CDR2 is SQIVND (reference sequence). Trimming stripped 3 bases from V and 3 bases from J, with 14 bases between. This CDR3 is built from 16 residues. CDR3 loop: CASSILGTVDTGELFF. For the CDR3, the DNA is TGTGCCAGTAGTATCCTTGGAACAGTGGACACCGGGGAGCTGTTTTTT.

The CDR3 nucleotides are TGTGCCAGCAGGGGGGGGGACTTCATCAAGGGGGAGCAGTTCTTC. Its translation: CASRGGDFIKGEQFF. V is TRBV25-1 and J is TRBJ2-1, with 7 positions matching TRBD2. Germline loops: CDR1 MGHDK, CDR2 SYGVNS. The CDR3 covers 15 residues. J lost 10 bases, V lost 6 bases, and 15 bases had no gene match. The variable domain in full, with the rest retrieved from reference TRBV25-1 and TRBJ2-1, is EADIYQTPRYLVIGTGKKITLECSQTMGHDKMYWYQQDPGMELHLIHYSYGVNSTEKGDLSSESTVSRIRTEHFPLTLESARPSHTSQYLCASRGGDFIKGEQFFGPGTRLTVL.

V usage is TRBV27 and J usage is TRBJ2-7; 7 bases line up with TRBD1. Trimming cost V 4 bases and J 0 bases; bases outside gene matches: 9. Per germline, CDR1 MNHEY and CDR2 SMNVEV (reference sequence). There are 16 residues in the CDR3. The CDR3 spells CASSSTTGASSYEQYF. CDR3 nucleotide sequence: TGTGCCAGCAGTTCCACCACAGGGGCTTCCTCCTACGAGCAGTACTTC.

The CDR3 here is CATALTSAYEQYF. The CDR3 coding sequence is TGTGCCACCGCATTGACTAGTGCCTACGAGCAGTACTTC. J is TRBJ2-7 and V is TRBV25-1; the D gene is possibly TRBD2 (6 bases). The CDR3 has 13 residues. V lost 10 bases, J lost 2 bases, and 15 bases lay in between. Germline V lookup: CDR1 MGHDK, CDR2 SYGVNS.

The V call is TRBV5-1, the J call TRBJ2-5; no clear D gene. The DNA end lines up better with TRBJ2-7; the J call may be wrong. The CDR3 contains 11 residues. Per germline, CDR1 SGHRS and CDR2 YFSETQ. CDR3 sequence reads: CASSFGYEQYF. The CDR3 region has the DNA TGCGCCAGCAGCTTCGGGTACGAGCAGTACTTC.

The rearrangement links TRBV9 to TRBJ1-2; D ambiguous. CDR3 size: 14 residues. Per the germline V gene, CDR1 is SGDLS and CDR2 is YYNGEE. Trimming stripped 0 bases from V and 1 base from J, with 7 bases between. The CDR3 here is CASSVEAVNYGYTF. CDR3 coding DNA: TGTGCCAGCAGCGTAGAGGCGGTTAACTATGGCTACACCTTC.

The chain uses TRBV27 and TRBJ2-1; D perhaps matches TRBD2 (6 bases). V lost 3 bases and J 9 bases, leaving 12 bases between the germline ends. Germline V lookup: CDR1 MNHEY, CDR2 SMNVEV (reference sequence). There are 13 residues in the CDR3. The CDR3 DNA sequence: TGTGCCAGCAGTTTCAGTACTAGCAGTGAGCAGTTCTTC. Amino acid sequence: CASSFSTSSEQFF.

The chain uses TRBV11-2 and TRBJ1-3; D ambiguous. The CDR3 extends over 15 amino acids. Looked up from germline, CDR1 is SGHAT and CDR2 is FQNNGV. With 2 bases removed from V and 1 base from J, the gap between germline ends came to 9 bases. The chain's CDR3 is CASSLNTGSGNTIYF. CDR3 coding DNA: TGTGCCAGCAGCTTAAATACGGGGTCTGGAAACACCATATATTTT.

This chain's CDR3 is CASSSPGGRTIHNEQFF. The CDR3 coding sequence is TGTGCCAGCAGCTCCCCAGGGGGAAGAACGATCCACAATGAGCAGTTCTTC. The chain recombines TRBV13 with TRBJ2-1; the match to TRBD1 covers 7 bases. Looked up from germline, CDR1 is PRHDT and CDR2 is FYEKMQ (reference sequence). The CDR3 has 17 amino acids. V was pared by 4 bases and J by 5 bases, with 14 bases of the junction left unmatched. Drawing the rest from reference TRBV13 and TRBJ2-1, the complete variable domain is AAGVIQSPRHLIKEKRETATLKCYPIPRHDTVYWYQQGPGQDPQFLISFYEKMQSDKGSIPDRFSAQQFSDYHSELNMSSLELGDSALYFCASSSPGGRTIHNEQFFGPGTRLTVL.

The V gene is TRBV18, the J gene TRBJ2-1, with D uncertain. CDR1 is KGHSH, CDR2 LQKENI, per germline. CDR3 size: 15 residues. The V end lost 6 bases, the J end lost 5 bases, and 17 bases lay between the germline ends. The CDR3, as DNA: TGTGCCAGCTCCCCTAGTCCCTTCCACGACAATGAGCAGTTCTTC. This translates into CASSPSPFHDNEQFF.

The chain employs TRBV7-6 and TRBJ2-2; the D gene is possibly TRBD1 (6 bases). V lost 5 bases, J lost 7 bases, and 17 bases lay in between. The germline gives CDR1 SGHVS, CDR2 FNYEAQ. The CDR3 is made up of 15 amino acids. The CDR3 bases are TGTGCCAGCAGCCCCCGGACGGACAGCGGCGGGGAGCTGTTTTTT. Translation gives CASSPRTDSGGELFF.

The gene calls are TRBV6-1 and TRBJ2-5; tentative D call: TRBD1 (7 bases). The CDR3 runs to 14 residues. The germline V gene has CDR1 MNHNS and CDR2 SASEGT. Trimming took 2 bases from V and 5 from J, leaving 12 bases between them. CDR3 amino acids: CASSERQGGETQYF. The CDR3 DNA sequence: TGTGCCAGCAGTGAACGACAGGGAGGCGAGACCCAGTACTTC.

The chain has TRBV4-1 and TRBJ2-7, with 7 positions matching TRBD1. The length of the CDR3 is 18 residues. The V gene's germline CDR1 is MGHRA and CDR2 YSYEKL. Trimming cost V 0 bases and J 3 bases; bases outside gene matches: 14. This CDR3 is CASSQDRQGPHLYYEQYF. The CDR3 DNA reads TGCGCCAGCAGCCAAGACAGACAGGGACCACATCTTTACTACGAGCAGTACTTC.

This clone was recorded many times. This chain connects TRBV28 to TRBJ2-3; 8 positions agree with TRBD2. J gave up 3 bases and V 3 bases, and 2 bases lay outside the gene matches. Germline CDR1 is MDHEN and CDR2 is SYDVKM. This CDR3 is built from 14 residues. Here the CDR3 DNA reads TGTGCCAGCAGTTTTTTAGCGGGGACAGATACGCAGTATTTT. Protein sequence: CASSFLAGTDTQYF.

The rearrangement joins TRBV15 to TRBJ2-1, with D possibly TRBD2 on 6 matching bases. Germline CDR1 reads LNHNV; CDR2 reads YYDKDF (reference sequence). The V end was cut by 8 bases, the J end by 4 bases, with 12 bases between. This CDR3 has 13 amino acids. Written as DNA, the CDR3 is TGTGCCACCTACGGGACTCCATACAATGAGCAGTTCTTC. Protein sequence: CATYGTPYNEQFF.

The chain employs TRBV6-6 and TRBJ1-1, with D hard to call. The CDR3 covers 14 residues. The germline gives CDR1 MNHNY, CDR2 SVGAGI (reference sequence). Deletions cut 5 bases from V and 0 bases from J, with 10 bases between. The CDR3 nucleotides are TGTGCCAGCAGTCTACAGTCCATGAACACTGAAGCTTTCTTT. Translating gives CASSLQSMNTEAFF.

V gene TRBV9 combines with J gene TRBJ2-2; 9 nucleotides agree with TRBD2. Unmatched junction bases numbered 7, after V lost 2 bases and J lost 2 bases. This CDR3 has 17 amino acids. Per the germline V gene, CDR1 is SGDLS and CDR2 is YYNGEE. CDR3 sequence (DNA): TGTGCCAGCAGCGTTTCAGCTAGCGGGACAAACACCGGGGAGCTGTTTTTT. It yields the protein CASSVSASGTNTGELFF.

This clone was detected only once. This chain links TRBV9 with TRBJ2-3, with D maybe TRBD2 (6 bases). The CDR3 consists of 18 residues. The V gene's germline CDR1 is SGDLS and CDR2 YYNGEE. The ends were cut back, 0 bases at V and 0 bases at J, with 17 bases in the middle. This CDR3 is CASSVDISGEWSTDTQYF. Here the CDR3 DNA reads TGTGCCAGCAGCGTAGATATTAGCGGTGAATGGAGCACAGATACGCAGTATTTT.